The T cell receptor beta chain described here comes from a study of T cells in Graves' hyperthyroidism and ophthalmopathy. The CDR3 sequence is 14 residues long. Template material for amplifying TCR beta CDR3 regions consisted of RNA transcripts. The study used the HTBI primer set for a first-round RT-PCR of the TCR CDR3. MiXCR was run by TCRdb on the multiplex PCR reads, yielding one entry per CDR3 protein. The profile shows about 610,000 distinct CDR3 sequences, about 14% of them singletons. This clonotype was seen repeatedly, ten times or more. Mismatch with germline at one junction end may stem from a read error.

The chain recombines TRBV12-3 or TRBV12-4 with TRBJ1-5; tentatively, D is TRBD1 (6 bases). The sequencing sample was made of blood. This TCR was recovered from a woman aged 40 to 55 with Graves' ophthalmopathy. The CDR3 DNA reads TGTGCCAGCAGGCCGCAGGGGCGGAATCAGCCCCGGCATTTT. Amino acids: CASRPQGRNQPRHF.